These 22 T cell receptor beta chains came from one sample sequenced in a study of metastatic and nonmetastatic thyroid tumors. TCRdb re-clonotyped the PCR reads through MiXCR. The sample consists of tens of thousands of clones, around 25% of them appearing once. Among the patients, none had received any treatment before thyroid surgery. The sequencing input was blood. All receptors come from a male donor with papillary thyroid cancer or a benign thyroid nodule (not recorded which). Some clones in this sample may be carry-over from other donors' samples.

This clone appeared many times. The rearrangement uses TRBV6-2 or TRBV6-3 and TRBJ2-3; TRBD2 aligns across 8 bases. The CDR3 is 18 residues long. The V gene end was trimmed by 2 bases and the J gene end by 1 base; junction bases not matched to a gene: 11. Per germline, CDR1 MNHEY and CDR2 SVGEGT. CDR3 residues: CASSYVVRRREGTDTQYF. Written as DNA, the CDR3 is TGTGCCAGCAGTTACGTTGTCCGTAGGCGGGAGGGCACAGATACGCAGTATTTT.

CDR3 sequence (DNA): TGTGCCAGCAGTTACTCTGGAACCTACGAGCAGTACTTC. The encoded protein is CASSYSGTYEQYF. The gene calls are TRBV6-2 or TRBV6-3 and TRBJ2-7; D is uncertain. The germline V gene has CDR1 MNHEY and CDR2 SVGEGT. V lost 0 bases and J 2 bases, leaving 5 bases between the germline ends. The CDR3 is 13 amino acids.

J is TRBJ1-1 and V is TRBV9; 8 positions match TRBD1. Germline V gene lookup returns CDR1 SGDLS and CDR2 YYNGEE. The CDR3 runs 12 residues. V dropped 3 bases and J dropped 9; count of bases not matched to a gene: 4. For the CDR3, the DNA is TGTGCCAGCAGCGGGGACAGGCAGCAAGCTTTCTTT. Translated, it gives CASSGDRQQAFF.

V gene TRBV20-1 combines with J gene TRBJ2-7; D may correspond to TRBD1 or TRBD2 (5 bases each). There are 12 residues in the CDR3. Trimming removed 7 bases at V and 2 bases at J, with 12 bases between. Looked up from germline, CDR1 is DFQATT and CDR2 is SNEGSKA (reference sequence). CDR3 DNA: TGCAGTGTTCCGGGACGTACCTACGAGCAGTACTTC. Residues: CSVPGRTYEQYF.

Regarding this clone: With a much larger clone just one base away, this may be a read error. The V gene is TRBV5-1, the J gene TRBJ2-7, with D perhaps being TRBD1 or TRBD2 (5 bases each). The J call may be mistaken, given a closer DNA end match to TRBJ2-1. Germline CDR1 and CDR2: SGHRS and YFSETQ. The CDR3 runs to 16 residues. The CDR3 spells CASSLRWGCPYNEQFF. Written as DNA, the CDR3 is TGCGCCAGCAGCTTGCGCTGGGGGTGCCCTTACAATGAGCAGTTCTTC.

This chain connects TRBV7-3 to TRBJ2-1; the match to TRBD2 covers 13 bases. The CDR3 consists of 15 residues. V lost 5 bases and J lost 7; bases outside the gene matches: 5. CDR1 and CDR2 from the germline V gene are SGHTA and FQGTGA. Here the CDR3 reads CASSPGLAGVNEQFF. The CDR3, as DNA: TGTGCCAGCAGCCCTGGACTAGCGGGAGTGAATGAGCAGTTCTTC.

The chain uses TRBV5-1 and TRBJ1-5, with 9 bases matching TRBD1. CDR3 length: 15 residues. The ends lost 4 bases at V and 5 bases at J; junction bases unmatched: 7. Germline-derived CDR1 and CDR2 are SGHRS and YFSETQ. The CDR3 is CASSAGQGLDQPQHF. In DNA form, the CDR3 reads TGCGCCAGCAGCGCCGGACAGGGGCTCGATCAGCCCCAGCATTTT.

This clone appeared many times. This chain joins TRBV9 and TRBJ1-4; 10 bases agree with TRBD1. The CDR3 contains 15 residues. Germline V gene lookup returns CDR1 SGDLS and CDR2 YYNGEE. The V and J ends lost 2 bases and 6 bases, in that order; junction bases with no gene match: 4. The CDR3 protein is CASSVTGGVDEKLFF. In DNA form, the CDR3 reads TGTGCCAGCAGCGTGACAGGGGGCGTTGATGAAAAACTGTTTTTT.

CDR3 sequence: CASIPGSSGNTIYF. For the CDR3, the DNA is TGTGCCAGCATCCCGGGGAGCTCTGGAAACACCATATATTTT. The V call is TRBV7-8, the J call TRBJ1-3; D is unclear. Trimming took off 7 bases at V and 0 bases at J, with 10 bases between the two ends. CDR1 is SGHVS, CDR2 FQNEAQ, per germline. This CDR3 contains 14 residues.

This clone was seen only a few times. One base away lies a much larger clone, so this may be a sequencing read error. The gene calls are TRBV6-1 and TRBJ1-2, with D maybe TRBD1 (5 bases). Germline CDR1 is MNHNS and CDR2 is SASEGT. The CDR3 extends over 13 amino acids. The CDR3 reads CVSSRDGNYGYAF. DNA of the CDR3: TGTGTCAGCAGTAGGGACGGTAACTATGGCTACGCCTTC.

Worth noting for this clone: One end of the junction fails to match germline, which may point to a read error. The chain couples TRBV2 to TRBJ2-1, with TRBD1 matching 11 bases. Germline V gene data show CDR1 as SNHLY and CDR2 as FYNNEI. The CDR3 is 15 amino acids. In DNA, the CDR3 is TGTGCCAGCAGTGGACGGACAGGGGGCTCCAGCGGGCCTATCTTC. This encodes CASSGRTGGSSGPIF.

This clone qualifies as medium-sized (0.01 to 0.1%). Here the CDR3 reads CAWRAGLSNTEAFF. The CDR3 region has the DNA TGTGCCTGGAGGGCAGGGCTTTCGAACACTGAAGCTTTCTTT. The chain links TRBV30 to TRBJ1-1; tentatively, D is TRBD1 (5 bases). CDR1 GTSNPN and CDR2 SVGIG come from the germline V gene (reference sequence). This CDR3 has 14 amino acids. V lost 3 bases and J lost 1, with 12 bases in between. Full variable domain (remainder filled in from reference TRBV30 and TRBJ1-1): SQTIHQWPATLVQPVGSPLSLECTVEGTSNPNLYWYRQAAGRGLQLLFYSVGIGQISSEVPQNLSASRPQDRQFILSSKKLLLSDSGFYLCAWRAGLSNTEAFFGQGTRLTVV.

This clone was picked up many times. The chain has TRBV14 and TRBJ2-1; 8 nucleotides align to TRBD1. Germline CDR1 SGHDN, CDR2 FVKESK. The V segment lost 1 base and the J segment 7 bases; nucleotides outside the gene matches: 6. This CDR3 is built from 15 residues. The CDR3, as DNA: TGTGCCAGCAGCCAAGGCAGGGGGCTAGCGAATGAGCAGTTCTTC. It codes for CASSQGRGLANEQFF.

The rearrangement joins TRBV20-1 to TRBJ2-2; D might be TRBD1 or TRBD2, each matching 5 bases. There are 16 residues in the CDR3. Germline-derived CDR1 and CDR2 are DFQATT and SNEGSKA (reference sequence). The V end lost 2 bases, the J end lost 3 bases, and 16 bases lay between the germline ends. The CDR3 DNA sequence: TGCAGTGCTAGATCCCCCACGGGACGGGACACCGGGGAGCTGTTTTTT. It specifies CSARSPTGRDTGELFF.

This clone was recorded at least ten times. V and J are TRBV20-1 and TRBJ2-7; D ambiguous. Trimming left V 4 bases short and J 0 bases short, with 10 bases between. The V gene's germline CDR1 is DFQATT and CDR2 SNEGSKA (reference sequence). The CDR3 is 13 residues long. CDR3 amino acids: CSATFDSSYEQYF. The CDR3 DNA follows: TGCAGTGCTACTTTTGATAGCTCCTACGAGCAGTACTTC.

The table lists this clone with many counts. The chain has TRBV12-3 or TRBV12-4 and TRBJ2-2, with 9 bases matching TRBD1. This CDR3 region has 15 residues. V lost 6 bases and J lost 5; bases outside the gene matches: 7. CDR3 sequence: CASRKRTGDTGELFF. The CDR3 bases are TGTGCCAGCAGAAAAAGGACAGGGGATACCGGGGAGCTGTTTTTT.

At least ten counts were recorded for this clone. The V call is TRBV7-9, the J call TRBJ1-4; D may be TRBD1 (6 bases). Per the germline V gene, CDR1 is SEHNR and CDR2 is FQNEAQ (reference sequence). The CDR3 has 14 residues. Trimming left V 4 bases short and J 5 bases short, with 11 bases between. CDR3: CASSSAGVNEKLFF. DNA of the CDR3: TGTGCCAGCAGCTCCGCAGGGGTGAATGAAAAACTGTTTTTT.

This clone was seen ten or more times. V is TRBV18 and J is TRBJ1-1; D call uncertain. V lost 0 bases and J lost 7, with 6 bases in between. CDR3 length: 12 residues. Germline CDR1 and CDR2: KGHSH and LQKENI. CDR3 nucleotides: TGTGCCAGCTCACCACCCGGAGGTGAAGCTTTCTTT. As protein: CASSPPGGEAFF.

This chain uses TRBV28 with TRBJ2-3; 12 bases agree with TRBD1. The CDR3 length is 15 residues. Per germline, CDR1 MDHEN and CDR2 SYDVKM. V lost 5 bases and J lost 5; bases outside the gene matches: 5. In DNA, the CDR3 is TGTGCCAGCAGTACCGGGACAGGGGGCAGAGATACGCAGTATTTT. Its protein product is CASSTGTGGRDTQYF. Full variable domain (remainder filled in from reference TRBV28 and TRBJ2-3): DVKVTQSSRYLVKRTGEKVFLECVQDMDHENMFWYRQDPGLGLRLIYFSYDVKMKEKGDIPEGYSVSREKKERFSLILESASTNQTSMYLCASSTGTGGRDTQYFGPGTRLTVL.

The chain has TRBV3-1 and TRBJ2-5; D uncertain. The CDR3 consists of 15 residues. The germline CDR1 and CDR2 sequences are LGHDT and YNNKEL (reference sequence). Trimming removed 3 bases at V and 1 base at J, with 12 bases between. The chain's CDR3 is CASSQRPILQETQYF. The DNA for the CDR3 is TGTGCCAGCAGCCAGCGGCCAATCCTCCAAGAGACCCAGTACTTC.

This clone is classed as medium-sized (0.01 to 0.1%). The CDR3 DNA reads as TGTGCCAGCCTAGACAGGGTGGCCTATAATTCACCCCTCCACTTT. The encoded protein is CASLDRVAYNSPLHF. The rearrangement joins TRBV27 to TRBJ1-6, with 7 bases identical to TRBD1. Trimming at V came to 8 bases and at J to 2 bases, leaving 6 bases not matched to a gene. This CDR3 has 15 residues. Germline CDR1 reads MNHEY; CDR2 reads SMNVEV (reference sequence).

This clone has at least ten counts. The genes are TRBV10-3 and TRBJ1-2; 8 bases align to TRBD1. This CDR3 has 12 residues. The germline V gene has CDR1 ENHRY and CDR2 SYGVKD. V trimming: 11 bases; J trimming: 7 bases; junction bases outside the gene matches: 9. The CDR3 sequence: CAFQDRASGYTF. The CDR3 DNA reads TGTGCCTTCCAGGACAGGGCGAGTGGCTACACCTTC.